This T cell receptor beta chain was recorded in a study of glioma-infiltrating T cells. Overall study results and limits: Non-neoplastic patients had below-expected tissue-blood divergence, while all gliomas exceeded expectation. Only very few CDR3 sequences appeared in both tissue and blood.

Many counts were recorded for this clonotype. Antigen specificity is unknown. Amplification of TCR alpha and beta CDR3 regions from RNA used iRepertoire nested multiplex PCR. One-step reverse transcription and amplification started from about 100-400 ng of tissue mRNA or PBMC total RNA. A single record per CDR3 protein comes from TCRdb applying MiXCR to the multiplex PCR reads. The profile covers 100,000 to 150,000 distinct CDR3 sequences, with less than 30% appearing a single time and over 12% taken by the ten largest. J was trimmed by 2 bases and V by 1 base; bases with no gene match: 14. The length of the CDR3 is 20 residues. Germline V gives CDR1 SGHTA, CDR2 FQGNSA.

The rearrangement uses TRBV7-2 and TRBJ2-7; 13 bases match TRBD2. The material sequenced was glioma tissue, nonneoplastic brain tissue, or PBMCs (not recorded which). The TCR sequence derives from a human donor with low-grade glioma or glioblastoma, undergoing nonglioma brain surgery, or in good health (not recorded which). The CDR3 is CASSLGEGLAGPLRAYEQYF. Written as DNA, the CDR3 is TGTGCCAGCAGCTTAGGAGAGGGACTAGCGGGGCCATTAAGAGCCTACGAGCAGTACTTC. Drawing the rest from reference TRBV7-2 and TRBJ2-7, the complete variable domain is GAGVSQSPSNKVTEKGKDVELRCDPISGHTALYWYRQSLGQGLEFLIYFQGNSAPDKSGLPSDRFSAERTGGSVSTLTIQRTQQEDSAVYLCASSLGEGLAGPLRAYEQYFGPGTRLTVT.